This T cell receptor beta chain was captured by sequencing in a study of technical replicates of blood from a handful of donors. This CDR3 is 17 amino acids long. Germline CDR1 is KGHSH and CDR2 is LQKENI. Trimming shortened V by 2 bases and J by 4 bases, and 15 bases separated the two germline ends. Profiled with immunoSEQ multiplex PCR; TCRdb holds only in-frame clones, not every one. The sample records about 81,000 clones, about 81% being singletons. The rearrangement uses TRBV18 and TRBJ2-6; D may be TRBD2 (5 bases). The sequence derives from a human donor in good health. Some clones in this sample may be carry-over from other donors' samples. The sequenced sample consisted of PBMCs. The chain's CDR3 is CASSPEGGSSGANVLTF. The CDR3 nucleotides are TGTGCCAGCTCACCAGAGGGTGGGTCGTCGGGGGCCAACGTCCTGACTTTC. Together with reference TRBV18 and TRBJ2-6, the CDR3 gives the full variable domain: NAGVMQNPRHLVRRRGQEARLRCSPMKGHSHVYWYRQLPEEGLKFMVYLQKENIIDESGMPKERFSAEFPKEGPSILRIQQVVRGDSAAYFCASSPEGGSSGANVLTFGAGSRLTVL.